This TCR beta chain was recorded in a study of blood T cells in healthy people across ages. This clonotype appeared a few times. It was with a sample-barcoded 5' primer and a J-beta primer mix that a second PCR of roughly 7 to 12 cycles was run. The yield of each sample was at least 2.5 million CDR3-containing paired-end reads. TCRdb reprocessed the 5' RACE reads via MiXCR and lists one record per CDR3 protein. This table has fewer than 2 million distinct CDR3 sequences, about two fifths appearing once. Trimming pared 7 bases from V and 0 bases from J, leaving 13 bases between. Germline CDR1 and CDR2: SQVTM and ANQGSEA. CDR3 length equals 13 residues.

The chain links TRBV29-1 to TRBJ2-7; D unresolved. The TCR originated in a human donor in good health. Input material: blood. This chain's CDR3 is CSGRNFGSYEQYF. CDR3 bases: TGCAGCGGAAGGAACTTCGGCTCCTACGAGCAGTACTTC.